The clone carrying this T cell receptor beta chain was seen ten or more times. No antigen is known for it. V was cut by 6 bases and J by 3 bases, with 5 bases left in between. The CDR3 consists of 11 residues. The data derive from a study of Graves' ophthalmopathy and Graves' hyperthyroidism. At the level of the study: Investigators collected peripheral blood at initial diagnosis, before any treatment was given.

Ophthalmopathic donors had moderate-to-severe activity, CAS ≥3 and NOSPECS ≥4, with disease that had lasted under 3 months. Findings and limits, study-wide: Clonotypes were expanded in thyroid at above 0.001 frequency, and most also appeared in blood.

Using RNA transcripts, the TCR beta CDR3 regions were amplified. HTBI-primed first-round RT-PCR preceded second-round multiplex PCR. TCRdb fed the multiplex PCR reads into MiXCR, producing one record per CDR3 protein. The top ten clones hold less than 60% of a sample with about 240,000 distinct CDR3 sequences, approximately 42% of them seen once. This TCR came from an adult man with Graves' ophthalmopathy. Sequenced sample: peripheral blood. V and J are TRBV12-3 or TRBV12-4 and TRBJ2-5; no reliable D call. CDR3 protein: CASSMEETQYF. The CDR3 DNA is TGTGCCAGCAGCATGGAAGAGACCCAGTACTTC.